This T cell receptor beta chain stems from a study of blood T cell repertoires in COVID-19 (dated by TCRdb to the early 2020s). About the investigation overall: Samples covering the acute and convalescent phases of COVID-19 were provided by collaborators in the United States, Italy and Spain. The sample metadata nearly always contained a de-identified subject ID, COVID-19 status, age in years and sex. The repertoires were made available in a free public database intended to serve as a resource for research on the immune response to SARS-CoV-2. HLA class I and class II types, where available, came from metadata supplied by the sample provider rather than from assay-based typing. The samples were drawn from two sources: the first 160 participants of the ongoing ImmuneRACE study, and fewer than 1,500 subjects contributed by 6 global collaborators. The prospective study material was composed of cDNA or gDNA derived from T cells, B-cell-depleted T cells, or PBMCs. Deeply sampled blood TCRbeta repertoires from subjects exposed to, actively infected with, or recovered from COVID-19 were included in the dataset.

What the authors observed across the whole study: The amount of clinical and demographic metadata varied by source and participant and was provided uncurated.

Collaborating institutions collected whole blood in K2EDTA tubes following their own protocols. For TCRbeta analysis, collaborator samples were shipped as frozen whole blood, as isolated PBMCs, or as DNA extracted from either sample type. Points on this clone: Its cognate antigen has yet to be identified. No much larger clone exists at a distance of one base, and base qualities are not known.

The CDR3 goes from the cysteine to the phenylalanine over 14 residues. The read is trimmed to its CDR3 DNA, 42 bases read in frame from base 1. The CDR1 and CDR2 encoded by the germline V gene are MGHRA and YSYEKL. V and J are truncated by 4 bases and 6 bases respectively, leaving an intervening sequence of 14 bases. The immunoSEQ Assay, a bias-controlled multiplex PCR, was used to amplify TCRbeta CDR3 regions from genomic DNA. The original pipeline was this. The number of nucleated cells in each sample was estimated from the amplification of reference gene primers within the assay. Sequence reads were collapsed and filtered to measure the absolute abundance of every unique TCRbeta CDR3 rearrangement. For each sample, productive Simpson clonality was calculated as the square root of Simpson's diversity index over productive rearrangements. TCRdb took this table from immuneACCESS and kept in-frame rearrangements with V and J called. Such tables lack part of the clones; where checked against another copy, unresolved V genes explain under half of the gap, and the rest is unexplained. Clone size and the V and J calls come from that table; the DNA yielded D and trimming. The sample contains approximately 90,000 clones, around 79% of them found a single time. Jointly, the top ten make up approximately 24% of the sample.

The sample taken for sequencing was peripheral blood. This TCR was recovered from a human donor in a cohort sampled during active COVID-19. Rearrangement joined TRBV4-1 to TRBJ2-3; a tentative D match to TRBD2 spans 6 bases. The DNA sequence follows: TGCGCCAGCAGCCTGGGGACTGCAGGTGATACGCAGTATTTT. Its protein is CASSLGTAGDTQYF.